The 21 T cell receptor beta chains reported below all come from one sample, sequenced in a study of control samples from healthy donors and cancer patients. Clones were read by immunoSEQ multiplex PCR, and TCRdb kept only the in-frame ones, dropping some. Altogether 100,000 to 150,000 clones are present, approximately 87% being singletons, with the ten largest covering about 2.7%. Sequencing input: blood. Receptors originate from a man in his 60s in good health.

This clone was seen only once. The chain has TRBV2 and TRBJ2-7; D is ambiguous. V shed 4 bases and J shed 6 bases, with 16 bases lying between them. The CDR3 is made up of 14 amino acids. Germline CDR1 SNHLY, CDR2 FYNNEI. CDR3 DNA sequence: TGTGCCAGCAGTGTAGAGCTGATCCGGTTCGAGCAGTACTTC. Translating gives CASSVELIRFEQYF.

This chain links TRBV13 with TRBJ1-6; TRBD1 aligns across 7 bases. The CDR3 has 14 residues. CDR1 PRHDT and CDR2 FYEKMQ come from the germline V gene (reference sequence). V was clipped by 5 bases and J by 8 bases; unmatched bases: 6. CDR3 coding DNA: TGTGCCAGCAGCCTCGACAGGGACCATTCACCCCTCCACTTT. It is translated as CASSLDRDHSPLHF.

J is TRBJ1-5 and V is TRBV19, with D possibly matching TRBD1 (5 bases). Germline values: CDR1 LNHDA, CDR2 SQIVND (reference sequence). This CDR3 comprises 16 residues. Trimming stripped 4 bases from V and 4 bases from J, with 17 bases between. DNA of the CDR3: TGTGCCAGTAGTAGTCTCCGGTCAGGGAATAATCAGCCCCAGCATTTT. This gives the protein CASSSLRSGNNQPQHF.

The chain has TRBV28 and TRBJ1-5; 7 bases line up with TRBD1. Germline values: CDR1 MDHEN, CDR2 SYDVKM. V lost 4 bases to trimming and J lost 2 bases; unmatched junction nucleotides: 5. This CDR3 spans 15 amino acids. In DNA form, the CDR3 reads TGTGCCAGCAGTTACCGCGGACAGGGCAATCAGCCCCAGCATTTT. This sequence encodes CASSYRGQGNQPQHF.

The rearrangement links TRBV6-5 to TRBJ1-5; D unresolved. CDR1 and CDR2 from the germline V gene are MNHEY and SVGAGI. There are 13 residues in the CDR3. V lost 7 bases and J lost 0, with 7 bases in between. The CDR3 here is CASNFASNQPQHF. CDR3 nucleotides: TGTGCCAGCAATTTTGCTAGCAATCAGCCCCAGCATTTT.

This chain links TRBV28 with TRBJ2-1; perhaps TRBD2 as D (5 bases). The CDR3 is 13 residues long. Germline V gene lookup returns CDR1 MDHEN and CDR2 SYDVKM. V gave up 3 bases and J gave up 9 bases, with 12 bases separating them. In nucleotides, the CDR3 is TGTGCCAGCAGTTTGGCTAGCCCTGGTGAGCAGTTCTTC. It is translated as CASSLASPGEQFF.

CDR3 bases: TGCGCCAGCAGCCAAGGGGCCTGGCAGGGCCCCTACGAGCAGTACTTC. Protein sequence: CASSQGAWQGPYEQYF. The V gene is TRBV4-1, the J gene TRBJ2-7; weak D call: TRBD1 (5 bases). V was pared by 1 base and J by 2 bases, with 15 bases between. Per the germline V gene, CDR1 is MGHRA and CDR2 is YSYEKL. The CDR3 sequence is 16 residues long.

V gene TRBV7-9 combines with J gene TRBJ2-3; 7 bases are shared with TRBD1. This CDR3 has 13 residues. The germline gives CDR1 SEHNR, CDR2 FQNEAQ (reference sequence). With 5 bases clipped from V and 10 bases from J, the junction kept 9 bases outside the gene matches. CDR3 nucleotides: TGTGCCAGCAGCCTGATCGACAGGGTAGCGCAGTATTTT. Protein sequence: CASSLIDRVAQYF.

The gene calls are TRBV19 and TRBJ1-5, with a tentative D call TRBD1 (5 bases). V was trimmed by 2 bases and J by 4 bases, leaving 12 bases between them. Germline-derived CDR1 and CDR2 are LNHDA and SQIVND (reference sequence). CDR3 length: 15 residues. The CDR3 DNA sequence: TGTGCCAGTAGTATATACCAGGGAGGAAATCAGCCCCAGCATTTT. It yields the protein CASSIYQGGNQPQHF.

V is TRBV27 and J is TRBJ1-2; TRBD1 aligns across 12 bases. The CDR3 has 13 residues. The V and J ends lost 5 bases and 14 bases, in that order; junction bases with no gene match: 9. Germline loops: CDR1 MNHEY, CDR2 SMNVEV (reference sequence). The DNA of the CDR3 is TGTGCCAGCAGTGAACCGGGACAGGGGGCGCTTACCTTC. Protein: CASSEPGQGALTF.

The chain employs TRBV11-2 and TRBJ1-6; possible D gene TRBD1, 5 bases. V was cut by 3 bases and J by 5 bases, with 14 bases left in between. Germline V CDR1 and CDR2: SGHAT, FQNNGV. This CDR3 is built from 16 residues. The DNA for the CDR3 is TGTGCCAGCAGCTTCGCCGGGGCGAATAATAATTCACCCCTCCACTTT. Its translation: CASSFAGANNNSPLHF.

The rearrangement links TRBV7-8 to TRBJ1-5; 8 bases align to TRBD1. Germline V gene data show CDR1 as SGHVS and CDR2 as FQNEAQ. The CDR3 contains 16 residues. After removal of 5 bases from V and 4 bases from J, the junction contained 10 bases not matched to a gene. The CDR3 region has the DNA TGTGCCAGCAGCAAGGACAGGGAGGCCCAAAATCAGCCCCAGCATTTT. Translated, it gives CASSKDREAQNQPQHF.

V is TRBV15 and J is TRBJ1-4; D gene uncertain. The V and J ends lost 3 bases and 5 bases respectively, with 7 bases between them. The CDR3 has 13 amino acids. CDR1 and CDR2 (germline): LNHNV, YYDKDF (reference sequence). In nucleotides, the CDR3 is TGTGCCACCAGCAGGGAGAGAAATGAAAAACTGTTTTTT. Amino acids: CATSRERNEKLFF.

V gene TRBV5-1 combines with J gene TRBJ1-1; D is possibly TRBD1 (5 bases). V lost 6 bases and J lost 0, with 15 bases in between. The length of the CDR3 is 15 residues. The germline V gene has CDR1 SGHRS and CDR2 YFSETQ. The CDR3 is CASTLSGTVNTEAFF. The CDR3 nucleotides read TGCGCCAGCACCCTCTCCGGGACGGTGAACACTGAAGCTTTCTTT.

This clone was seen only once. J is TRBJ1-1 and V is TRBV20-1; D not resolved. The CDR3 runs to 11 residues. Germline V gene sequence: CDR1 DFQATT, CDR2 SNEGSKA (reference sequence). V gave up 3 bases and J gave up 5 bases, with 7 bases separating them. Here the CDR3 DNA reads TGCAGTGCTAGTCCATATACTGAAGCTTTCTTT. Translating gives CSASPYTEAFF.

V and J are TRBV18 and TRBJ2-7; the D gene is possibly TRBD1 (6 bases). V gave up 0 bases and J gave up 4 bases, with 16 bases separating them. This CDR3 contains 16 residues. CDR1 and CDR2 from the germline V gene are KGHSH and LQKENI. The CDR3 region has the DNA TGTGCCAGCTCACCACCCCCCGGCAGGGACAAATACGAGCAGTACTTC. Its translation is CASSPPPGRDKYEQYF.

The rearrangement links TRBV4-1 to TRBJ2-5; possible D gene TRBD1, 6 bases. This CDR3 contains 15 residues. V lost 1 base, J lost 4 bases, and 13 bases lay in between. Looked up from germline, CDR1 is MGHRA and CDR2 is YSYEKL. CDR3 nucleotide sequence: TGCGCCAGCAGCCAAGCGGGGTTACAGGGAGAGACCCAGTACTTC. It encodes CASSQAGLQGETQYF.

The chain carries TRBV7-2 and TRBJ2-7; maybe TRBD2 (7 bases). The ends were cut back, 5 bases at V and 6 bases at J, with 23 bases in the middle. Germline CDR1 and CDR2: SGHTA and FQGNSA. The CDR3 spans 16 residues. In DNA, the CDR3 is TGTGCCAGCAGCCAGACCTCCGGGGGGCAGAGGCCCGAGCAGTACTTC. Protein sequence: CASSQTSGGQRPEQYF.

The rearrangement links TRBV27 to TRBJ2-3; perhaps TRBD1 as D (6 bases). This CDR3 contains 13 residues. CDR1 and CDR2 (germline): MNHEY, SMNVEV (reference sequence). V was clipped by 5 bases and J by 4 bases, with 10 bases between them. CDR3 DNA sequence: TGTGCCAGCAGTCACTCAGGGGCAGATACGCAGTATTTT. Translation: CASSHSGADTQYF.

The CDR3 is CASSFLGPQSGTEAFF. The CDR3 nucleotides read TGCGCCAGCAGCTTCCTCGGGCCCCAAAGTGGCACTGAAGCTTTCTTT. This chain connects TRBV5-1 to TRBJ1-1; D not resolved. Trimming removed 2 bases at V and 4 bases at J, with 18 bases between. The CDR3 sequence is 16 residues long. Germline CDR1 reads SGHRS; CDR2 reads YFSETQ.

This clone was counted once. The V gene is TRBV30, the J gene TRBJ1-1; D remains unclear. CDR1 GTSNPN and CDR2 SVGIG come from the germline V gene (reference sequence). Between the trimmed V and J ends, which lost 3 bases and 0 bases, there was a span of 11 bases. The CDR3 is made up of 14 amino acids. The CDR3 nucleotides read TGTGCCTGGAGAATTGACTCTCTGAACACTGAAGCTTTCTTT. Its translation: CAWRIDSLNTEAFF. The entire variable domain, with the rest obtained from reference TRBV30 and TRBJ1-1, is as follows: SQTIHQWPATLVQPVGSPLSLECTVEGTSNPNLYWYRQAAGRGLQLLFYSVGIGQISSEVPQNLSASRPQDRQFILSSKKLLLSDSGFYLCAWRIDSLNTEAFFGQGTRLTVV.